One and the same sample provided the 21 T cell receptor beta chains below, sequenced in a study of blood T cell repertoires in COVID-19. Some clones are missing from TCRdb's copy, which holds only in-frame ones; the method was immunoSEQ multiplex PCR. The table shows tens of thousands of clones, with more than 85% occurring only once. Sequences were obtained from peripheral blood. The receptors here all came from a human donor in a cohort sampled during active COVID-19.

Notes on this clone: Other DNA sequences in this sample translate to the same CDR3. The chain is built from TRBV4-2 and TRBJ2-5, with 13 bases fitting TRBD2. Germline CDR1 LGHNA, CDR2 YNFKEQ. V was pared by 0 bases and J by 5 bases, with 6 bases of the junction left unmatched. This CDR3 contains 17 residues. CDR3 nucleotides: TGTGCCAGCAGCCAAGATCCCCGGACTAGCGGGAGTGAGACCCAGTACTTC. Its translation: CASSQDPRTSGSETQYF.

The rearrangement uses TRBV21-1 and TRBJ2-5; no DNA check was done on the table's D call, TRBD1. TRBV21-1 is shown as a pseudogene. The CDR3 totals 15 residues. In nucleotides, the CDR3 is TGTGCCAGCAGCCTCGGACAGGGGGCTAGTGAGACCCAGTACTTC. Amino acids: CASSLGQGASETQYF.

The sample holds a few counts of this clone. The V gene is TRBV6-1, the J gene TRBJ2-7; D remains unclear. V was clipped by 3 bases and J by 0 bases, with 6 bases between them. The CDR3 has 13 residues. Germline CDR1 is MNHNS and CDR2 is SASEGT. CDR3 amino acids: CASSETGSYEQYF. As DNA, the CDR3 is TGTGCCAGCAGTGAGACGGGCTCCTACGAGCAGTACTTC.

This clone has only a few counts. The rearrangement joins TRBV6-5 to TRBJ1-4; 7 bases agree with TRBD1. CDR1 is MNHEY and CDR2 is SVGAGI in the germline V gene. CDR3 length: 13 residues. The J segment lost 6 bases and the V segment lost 6 bases, leaving 4 bases of the junction unmatched. In nucleotides, the CDR3 is TGTGCCAGCAGGGACAGGACGTATGAAAAACTGTTTTTT. Protein sequence: CASRDRTYEKLFF.

The J gene is TRBJ2-3, the V gene TRBV19; 12 bases match TRBD2. Germline CDR1 LNHDA, CDR2 SQIVND (reference sequence). There are 14 residues in the CDR3. J was trimmed by 5 bases and V by 4 bases; bases with no gene match: 1. This chain's CDR3 is CASSTGLAGDTQYF. DNA for the CDR3: TGTGCCAGTAGTACGGGACTAGCGGGAGATACGCAGTATTTT. The complete variable domain, with remaining parts taken from reference TRBV19 and TRBJ2-3, reads DGGITQSPKYLFRKEGQNVTLSCEQNLNHDAMYWYRQDPGQGLRLIYYSQIVNDFQKGDIAEGYSVSREKKESFPLTVTSAQKNPTAFYLCASSTGLAGDTQYFGPGTRLTVL.

CDR3: CASSQSGTSAETQYF. As DNA, the CDR3 is TGTGCCAGCAGCCAGTCCGGGACTAGCGCCGAGACCCAGTACTTC. This rearrangement joins TRBV3-1 (or the pseudogene TRBV3-2) to TRBJ2-5, with TRBD2 matching 10 bases. The CDR3 length is 15 residues. Germline V gene data show CDR1 as LGHDT and CDR2 as YNNKEL (reference sequence). The V gene end was trimmed by 3 bases and the J gene end by 5 bases; junction bases not matched to a gene: 6.

The chain joins TRBV27 to TRBJ2-1, with D maybe TRBD1 (6 bases). The V end was cut by 2 bases, the J end by 3 bases, with 11 bases between. The CDR3 contains 15 residues. The germline gives CDR1 MNHEY, CDR2 SMNVEV (reference sequence). The CDR3 nucleotides read TGTGCCAGCAGTTTAGACAGGATTAACTACAATGAGCAGTTCTTC. Translating gives CASSLDRINYNEQFF.

V usage is TRBV11-3 and J usage is TRBJ2-1; 9 bases fit TRBD2. This CDR3 spans 13 amino acids. The V segment lost 6 bases and the J segment 7 bases; nucleotides outside the gene matches: 4. CDR1 SGHNT and CDR2 YENEEA come from the germline V gene. The CDR3 nucleotides read TGTGCCAGCAGGGGACTAGCTGGGAATGAGCAGTTCTTC. Translating it yields CASRGLAGNEQFF.

The rearrangement uses TRBV5-1 and TRBJ1-1, with D perhaps matching TRBD1 (5 bases). Per germline, CDR1 SGHRS and CDR2 YFSETQ. The CDR3 covers 16 residues. Trimming took off 3 bases at V and 1 base at J, with 16 bases between the two ends. CDR3 bases: TGCGCCAGCAGCTGGCCTTTGGAGGGGCGGAACACTGAAGCTTTCTTT. Translated, it gives CASSWPLEGRNTEAFF. Supplemented by reference TRBV5-1 and TRBJ1-1, the full variable domain reads KAGVTQTPRYLIKTRGQQVTLSCSPISGHRSVSWYQQTPGQGLQFLFEYFSETQRNKGNFPGRFSGRQFSNSRSEMNVSTLELGDSALYLCASSWPLEGRNTEAFFGQGTRLTVV.

V gene TRBV6-5 combines with J gene TRBJ1-1; D unresolved. There are 12 residues in the CDR3. V lost 8 bases to trimming and J lost 0 bases, with 7 bases between them. Germline CDR1 reads MNHEY; CDR2 reads SVGAGI. CDR3 residues: CASRSVNTEAFF. The CDR3 DNA sequence: TGTGCCAGCCGTTCGGTGAACACTGAAGCTTTCTTT.

This clone was seen more than once but under ten times. The V and J genes are TRBV30 and TRBJ2-7, with D maybe TRBD1 (6 bases). V shed 3 bases and J shed 2 bases, with 20 bases lying between them. Germline CDR1 is GTSNPN and CDR2 is SVGIG (reference sequence). This CDR3 spans 16 amino acids. The CDR3 nucleotides are TGTGCCTGGAGGGGCCTGGACAGCGTTTATCCCTACGAGCAGTACTTC. This sequence encodes CAWRGLDSVYPYEQYF.

Regarding this clone: A read error may account for a junction end that differs from germline. The rearrangement joins TRBV7-8 to TRBJ2-1; possible D gene TRBD2, 8 bases. Germline V gives CDR1 SGHVS, CDR2 FQNEAQ. The CDR3 covers 14 residues. The CDR3 sequence is CASSLPGGGGRILF. As DNA, the CDR3 is TGTGCCAGCAGCTTACCGGGAGGGGGCGGGAGGATACTCTTC.

This clone appeared once. This sequence joins TRBV7-9 and TRBJ1-2; perhaps TRBD1 as D (6 bases). Germline CDR1 reads SEHNR; CDR2 reads FQNEAQ (reference sequence). The CDR3 spans 17 residues. Trimming removed 5 bases from V and 8 bases from J, with 27 bases in between. CDR3 sequence (DNA): TGTGCCAGCAGCCCGACCATCCCAGGGGCTGCCTTATCCGGCTACACCTTC. Amino acid sequence: CASSPTIPGAALSGYTF. Complete variable domain (other parts from reference TRBV7-9 and TRBJ1-2): DTGVSQNPRHKITKRGQNVTFRCDPISEHNRLYWYRQTLGQGPEFLTYFQNEAQLEKSRLLSDRFSAERPKGSFSTLEIQRTEQGDSAMYLCASSPTIPGAALSGYTFGSGTRLTVV.

The genes are TRBV3-1 (or the pseudogene TRBV3-2) and TRBJ2-3; 10 bases fit TRBD2. J gave up 6 bases and V 0 bases, and 15 bases lay outside the gene matches. Germline values: CDR1 LGHDT, CDR2 YNNKEL (reference sequence). The CDR3 length is 19 residues. The CDR3 sequence is CASSQDSKREGRFRDTQYF. The CDR3 DNA sequence: TGTGCCAGCAGCCAAGATTCTAAGCGGGAGGGCCGCTTTAGGGATACGCAGTATTTT.

The chain uses TRBV24-1 and TRBJ2-2; 8 bases line up with TRBD2. V lost 12 bases and J lost 4; bases outside the gene matches: 6. This CDR3 region has 13 residues. Germline V gene sequence: CDR1 KGHDR, CDR2 SFDVKD. CDR3 sequence reads: CAATGRATGELFF. The CDR3 DNA reads as TGTGCCGCTACCGGGAGGGCCACCGGGGAGCTGTTTTTT.

On this clone itself: Other DNA sequences within the sample encode an identical CDR3. The gene calls are TRBV27 and TRBJ2-1, with 8 bases fitting TRBD2. Germline CDR1 MNHEY, CDR2 SMNVEV (reference sequence). The J segment lost 3 bases and the V segment lost 4 bases, leaving 5 bases of the junction unmatched. The CDR3 extends over 15 amino acids. CDR3 bases: TGTGCCAGCAGTTCCGGGAGGGCGGGCTACAATGAGCAGTTCTTC. The encoded protein is CASSSGRAGYNEQFF.

The DNA of the CDR3 is TGCGCCAGCAGCCGGACTAGCCTGACCTACGAGCAGTACTTC. Translating it yields CASSRTSLTYEQYF. This chain joins TRBV5-1 and TRBJ2-7, with 8 bases aligning to TRBD2. The CDR3 sequence is 14 residues long. Unmatched junction bases numbered 5, after V lost 4 bases and J lost 2 bases. Germline CDR1 is SGHRS and CDR2 is YFSETQ.

This clone came up once. V usage is TRBV7-8 and J usage is TRBJ2-7; 8 bases fit TRBD2. Trimming cost V 0 bases and J 6 bases; bases outside gene matches: 7. CDR3 length equals 15 residues. CDR1 is SGHVS, CDR2 FQNEAQ, per germline. CDR3 nucleotide sequence: TGTGCCAGCAGCTTAGCAGCCCTAGCGGGCGGCGAGCAGTACTTC. Translation gives CASSLAALAGGEQYF.

By share, this clone counts as large. The genes are TRBV9 and TRBJ2-2; the D gene is possibly TRBD1 (5 bases). V was pared by 3 bases and J by 6 bases, with 24 bases between. The CDR3 is made up of 18 amino acids. The V gene's germline CDR1 is SGDLS and CDR2 YYNGEE. The CDR3 DNA reads TGTGCCAGCAGCGGACAAACAGGACCCCAGGTATCATCCGGGGAGCTGTTTTTT. This sequence encodes CASSGQTGPQVSSGELFF.

This sequence joins TRBV3-1 (or the pseudogene TRBV3-2) and TRBJ2-1, with D maybe TRBD2 (6 bases). The CDR3 length is 14 residues. Between the trimmed V and J ends, which lost 7 bases and 5 bases, there was a span of 15 bases. Germline CDR1 LGHDT, CDR2 YNNKEL (reference sequence). CDR3: CASTRGTSNNEQFF. Here the CDR3 DNA reads TGTGCCAGCACCCGGGGGACTTCCAACAATGAGCAGTTCTTC.

The CDR3 coding sequence is TGTGCCAGCAGTGGGGTGCGGTCCTATGGCTACACCTTC. Translation: CASSGVRSYGYTF. The chain combines TRBV2 with TRBJ1-2; D unclear. The CDR3 covers 13 residues. Trimming shortened V by 4 bases and J by 4 bases, and 10 bases separated the two germline ends. The germline CDR1 and CDR2 sequences are SNHLY and FYNNEI.